This T cell receptor beta chain stems from a study of shared clonotypes between healthy human individuals (TCRdb year 2020). In terms of the full investigation: Two women and a few men aged 18 to 49 years were included in the cohort. Per donor, three plates each were used for CD4 naive and CD4 memory, two for CD8 naive, and one for CD8 memory. Per donor, leukapheresis produced somewhere between about 0.9 and 10 billion PBMCs. Blood TCR repertoires of five healthy adults were deeply sequenced to estimate repertoire size and the extent of clonotype sharing between individuals. Libraries were prepared and TCR repertoires were sequenced by different laboratories using diverse techniques, in order to increase sequencing depth and limit assay-specific biases.

Broader findings and caveats from the paper: Clonotypes shared by all four sorted-subset donors showed higher generation probabilities than non-shared clonotypes. Across several donors, about 5% of naive CD4, approximately 3.5% of naive CD8, 2.3% of memory CD4, and over 0.35% of memory CD8 clonotypes were shared. The genetic and exposure-history diversity represented was limited by the small number of donors. Based on pairwise subsampling, the degree of clonotype sharing among donors was expected to be affected by sequencing depth. Naive subsets generally had larger estimated clonotype richness than memory subsets did. Even with the large sequencing depth, rarefaction of the sorted-subset datasets indicated that sequencing was incomplete. Sampling was restricted to blood, and TCR repertoires in tissue are likely to differ from TCR repertoires in blood.

Donors were healthy HIV-negative adults with no recently reported acute infections or vaccinations. All donors were Caucasian adults living in Nashville, Tennessee, USA. CD4+ T cells were enriched by magnetic negative selection; naive cells were then positively selected on CD45RA, and the negative fraction formed the memory subset. Blood was collected by leukapheresis, and PBMCs were isolated by Ficoll-Histopaque density gradient centrifugation and then cryopreserved in liquid nitrogen vapor phase. Analytical flow cytometry was used to check the purity and quantity of each magnetically sorted T cell population. Each sorted fraction had its genomic DNA isolated and then quantified by UV absorbance on a Nanodrop 2000c. Using the deep immunoSEQ assay, TCR CDR3 regions were amplified from genomic DNA by multiplex PCR. Extracted genomic DNA from each cell subset was spread evenly across all wells of several immunoSEQ 96-well plates, with each plate serving as a replicate. For sorted subsets, about 0.2 ug genomic DNA, equal to 30,000 or so T cell genomes, was loaded into each replicate PCR. Purified libraries were quantified with a Qubit 3.0 fluorometer, sized on a Bioanalyzer 2100, and re-quantified with the KAPA Library Quantification kit. A separate single-read 150-cycle Illumina NextSeq 550 flow cell was used to sequence each immunoSEQ 96-well plate. As for the authors' bioinformatics: The immunoSEQ output contained only junctional sequences without quality scores, so filtering could not match that applied to full-length reads. Sequences were annotated with PyIR, a Python wrapper for IgBLAST v1.9, and V/J genes and CDR3 were assigned using IMGT germline references. Reads were filtered out if the reads had weak V/J assignments (E-value above 1e-6), no CDR3, stop codons, out-of-frame junctions, or ambiguous translated residues. A V3J clonotype was defined by an identical inferred V gene, J gene, and CDR3 amino acid sequence. To compute the percentage overlap between repertoires, the number of shared unique clonotypes was divided by the size of the smaller repertoire. Richness of each repertoire was evaluated using RTK rarefaction, the Chao1 estimator, and Recon v2.1 estimates of unobserved clonotypes. Generation probabilities were computed with OLGA for all TCRbeta clonotypes obtained by the gDNA method from a few donors. TCRdb retrieved this table from immuneACCESS and kept in-frame rearrangements only. Not all clones are present; in checked studies, unresolved V genes account for under half, and no reason is known for the remainder. V and J calls and clone size are those listed in that table; D and trimming were worked out from the DNA. This sample comprises around 2.1 million clones, 90% to 96% of them detected only once. The ten largest clones add up to less than 0.15% of the sample.

Remarks on this clone: The clone's antigen remains unknown. No qualities accompany the bases; no much larger clone lies one base away.

This clonotype originated in a man aged 18 to 30 in good health. Sample: naive CD4+ T cells sorted from blood. The sample's cell subset or site label, in plain terms: CD45RA+ positively selected.

The nucleotide sequence reads as follows: TGTGCCAGCAGTTTAAGCGGGGCAGCTTCTGGAAACACCATATATTTT. The translation is CASSLSGAASGNTIYF. The chain couples TRBV28 to TRBJ1-3; matching of 5 bases hints at TRBD1 as the D gene. Relative to germline, V is 2 bases shorter and J is 1 base shorter, with 12 bases between their ends. CDR1 MDHEN and CDR2 SYDVKM were looked up in the germline V gene. From the cysteine up to the phenylalanine, the CDR3 has a length of 16 residues. CDR3 DNA only is kept here, 48 bases in frame from base 1.